The 28 T cell receptor beta chains in this list originate from one sample, sequenced in a study of blood T cell repertoires in COVID-19. Sequencing was performed with immunoSEQ multiplex PCR; in TCRdb, only in-frame clones are kept and a portion is missing. The repertoire holds some 74,000 clones, with roughly 80% as singletons. Material: peripheral blood. These receptors came from a woman of 80 years or more with acute or convalescent COVID-19.

This clone was found once. This chain joins TRBV12-3 or TRBV12-4 and TRBJ1-1; D not certain. The CDR3 is 12 amino acids. Trimming took 3 bases from V and 4 from J, leaving 6 bases between them. The CDR3 sequence: CASSLVGTEAFF. CDR3 nucleotides: TGTGCCAGCAGTTTGGTCGGCACTGAAGCTTTCTTT.

This clone showed up just once. The rearrangement links TRBV18 to TRBJ2-7, with TRBD1 matching 10 bases. V was pared by 4 bases and J by 0 bases, with 12 bases of the junction left unmatched. The V gene's germline CDR1 is KGHSH and CDR2 LQKENI. This CDR3 contains 18 residues. In DNA, the CDR3 is TGTGCCAGCTCACTCGCGGGACAGGGGTCGGTGGGCTCCTACGAGCAGTACTTC. This sequence encodes CASSLAGQGSVGSYEQYF.

The gene calls are TRBV27 and TRBJ2-4; 8 positions agree with TRBD2. This CDR3 is built from 15 residues. From germline, CDR1 is MNHEY and CDR2 SMNVEV (reference sequence). The J segment lost 4 bases and the V segment lost 4 bases, leaving 6 bases of the junction unmatched. The CDR3 DNA reads as TGTGCCAGCAGTTCGTCGACTAGCGCAAAAAACATTCAGTACTTC. This encodes CASSSSTSAKNIQYF.

V gene TRBV30 combines with J gene TRBJ1-1, with a possible D match to TRBD1 (5 bases). The germline CDR1 and CDR2 sequences are GTSNPN and SVGIG (reference sequence). V was trimmed by 5 bases and J by 1 base, leaving 8 bases between them. The CDR3 spans 12 residues. The CDR3 DNA follows: TGTGCCTGGGGCACAGGGAACACTGAAGCTTTCTTT. This gives the protein CAWGTGNTEAFF.

The rearrangement links TRBV4-2 to TRBJ1-5; D is uncertain. This CDR3 has 15 residues. V gave up 0 bases and J gave up 6 bases, with 12 bases separating them. CDR1 LGHNA and CDR2 YNFKEQ come from the germline V gene. In DNA form, the CDR3 reads TGTGCCAGCAGCCAAGAAGGAACGGGATTTCAGCCCCAGCATTTT. Translation gives CASSQEGTGFQPQHF.

This chain joins TRBV5-1 and TRBJ2-3; TRBD2 agrees at 7 bases. Germline CDR1 SGHRS, CDR2 YFSETQ. J gave up 6 bases and V 0 bases, and 4 bases lay outside the gene matches. The CDR3 is 14 residues long. The CDR3 bases are TGCGCCAGCAGCTTGGAAGCGGGGAGGGATACGCAGTATTTT. Protein sequence: CASSLEAGRDTQYF.

The chain joins TRBV25-1 to TRBJ2-2; tentatively, D is TRBD2 (5 bases). The CDR3 totals 14 residues. The germline V gene encodes CDR1 MGHDK and CDR2 SYGVNS. The V and J ends lost 7 bases and 5 bases respectively, with 14 bases between them. CDR3 residues: CASKSPGGTGELFF. The CDR3 DNA follows: TGTGCCAGCAAATCCCCAGGCGGGACCGGGGAGCTGTTTTTT.

The V and J genes are TRBV27 and TRBJ2-7, with 8 positions matching TRBD2. The V gene's germline CDR1 is MNHEY and CDR2 SMNVEV (reference sequence). CDR3 length: 16 amino acids. Trimming took 1 base from V and 0 from J; bases not matched to a gene: 5. CDR3 nucleotides: TGTGCCAGCAGTTTATATAGTACTAGCGGCTCCTACGAGCAGTACTTC. This encodes CASSLYSTSGSYEQYF.

This sequence joins TRBV5-1 and TRBJ2-2, with 7 bases matching TRBD1. From germline, CDR1 is SGHRS and CDR2 YFSETQ. Trimming took 1 base from V and 4 from J; bases not matched to a gene: 1. This CDR3 region has 14 residues. DNA for the CDR3: TGCGCCAGCAGCTTGAACAGGGGCACCGGGGAGCTGTTTTTT. This codes for CASSLNRGTGELFF.

This rearrangement joins TRBV10-1 to TRBJ1-6; possible D gene TRBD1, 6 bases. The CDR3 spans 13 residues. The V and J ends lost 7 bases and 8 bases respectively, with 12 bases between them. CDR1 and CDR2 from the germline V gene are WNHNN and SYGVQD (reference sequence). The CDR3 DNA reads TGCGCCAGCAACCGGGACAAGGATTCACCCCTCCACTTT. As protein: CASNRDKDSPLHF.

This sequence joins TRBV9 and TRBJ2-7, with D possibly being TRBD2 (6 bases). The ends were cut back, 2 bases at V and 6 bases at J, with 9 bases in the middle. Germline CDR1 is SGDLS and CDR2 is YYNGEE. CDR3 size: 12 residues. CDR3 loop: CASSVWGGEQYF. The CDR3 nucleotides are TGTGCCAGCAGCGTCTGGGGAGGCGAGCAGTACTTC.

V usage is TRBV2 and J usage is TRBJ1-5, with a possible D match to TRBD1 (6 bases). Germline CDR1 SNHLY, CDR2 FYNNEI. The CDR3 has 14 residues. The V gene lost 7 bases and the J gene lost 3 bases, with 13 bases spanning the gap. The CDR3 here is CASNLNRVNQPQHF. The CDR3 bases are TGTGCCAGCAACTTAAACAGGGTCAATCAGCCCCAGCATTTT.

The chain carries TRBV5-1 and TRBJ2-5, with 7 positions matching TRBD1. Germline V gene lookup returns CDR1 SGHRS and CDR2 YFSETQ. The CDR3 is made up of 15 amino acids. Germline trimming cut 2 bases from V and 3 bases from J; bases unmatched to any gene: 7. CDR3 in DNA: TGCGCCAGCAGCTTCCAGACAGGGTCTAAAGAGACCCAGTACTTC. Protein sequence: CASSFQTGSKETQYF.

The chain couples TRBV5-4 to TRBJ1-2, with D possibly being TRBD1 (5 bases). CDR1 is SGHNT, CDR2 YYREEE, per germline (reference sequence). The CDR3 loop spans 14 amino acids. V gave up 2 bases and J gave up 4 bases, with 12 bases separating them. The CDR3 DNA sequence: TGTGCCAGCAGCTTTGGGGGGATTAGCTATGGCTACACCTTC. Residues: CASSFGGISYGYTF.

V is TRBV2 and J is TRBJ2-5; D gene unclear. The CDR3 extends over 13 amino acids. The V gene's germline CDR1 is SNHLY and CDR2 FYNNEI. V dropped 9 bases and J dropped 0 bases, with 11 bases sitting between them. The CDR3 DNA reads as TGTGCCAGTCCCGTGGGCTACCAAGAGACCCAGTACTTC. It specifies CASPVGYQETQYF.

The J gene is TRBJ2-5, the V gene TRBV20-1; 8 nucleotides line up with TRBD1. Looked up from germline, CDR1 is DFQATT and CDR2 is SNEGSKA (reference sequence). The CDR3 length is 15 residues. The V and J ends lost 3 bases and 3 bases, in that order; junction bases with no gene match: 9. The CDR3 coding sequence is TGCAGTGCTAGTTGGATCACGGGACAGGAAGAGACCCAGTACTTC. It specifies CSASWITGQEETQYF.

The chain carries TRBV10-3 and TRBJ1-1; 8 bases map to TRBD1. Looked up from germline, CDR1 is ENHRY and CDR2 is SYGVKD. V gave up 3 bases and J gave up 0 bases; unmatched junction bases: 3. The CDR3 is made up of 15 amino acids. CDR3 amino acids: CAISDRTGLNTEAFF. The CDR3 nucleotides are TGTGCCATCAGTGATAGGACAGGGTTGAACACTGAAGCTTTCTTT.

The chain joins TRBV3-1 (or the pseudogene TRBV3-2) to TRBJ1-1; D is uncertain. Trimming stripped 8 bases from V and 4 bases from J, with 8 bases between. The CDR3 runs to 11 residues. The germline CDR1 and CDR2 sequences are LGHDT and YNNKEL (reference sequence). CDR3 nucleotides: TGTGCCAGCTCTAAGAGCACTGAAGCTTTCTTT. Translating gives CASSKSTEAFF.

This chain connects TRBV27 to TRBJ2-3; D remains unclear. This CDR3 comprises 13 residues. Germline CDR1 reads MNHEY; CDR2 reads SMNVEV (reference sequence). V was pared by 6 bases and J by 1 base, with 8 bases between. CDR3 amino acids: CASRPAGTDTQYF. The CDR3 DNA sequence: TGTGCCAGCAGGCCCGCGGGCACAGATACGCAGTATTTT.

V and J are TRBV5-4 and TRBJ2-1, with D tentatively TRBD2 (5 bases). Germline CDR1 reads SGHNT; CDR2 reads YYREEE (reference sequence). This CDR3 has 15 residues. Trimming took 0 bases from V and 5 from J, leaving 12 bases between them. CDR3 in amino acids: CASSLGSSRNNEQFF. As DNA, the CDR3 is TGTGCCAGCAGCTTGGGGTCTAGCAGAAACAATGAGCAGTTCTTC.

This sequence joins TRBV5-1 and TRBJ2-3; D possibly corresponds to TRBD2 (6 bases). The CDR3 has 15 residues. The V end lost 0 bases, the J end lost 2 bases, and 10 bases lay between the germline ends. CDR1 is SGHRS, CDR2 YFSETQ, per germline. The chain's CDR3 is CASSLGGLITDTQYF. In DNA form, the CDR3 reads TGCGCCAGCAGCTTGGGGGGACTGATCACAGATACGCAGTATTTT.

The genes are TRBV27 and TRBJ2-7, with 7 bases that match TRBD1. CDR1 is MNHEY and CDR2 is SMNVEV in the germline V gene (reference sequence). The CDR3 loop spans 16 amino acids. V was clipped by 6 bases and J by 4 bases; unmatched bases: 15. This CDR3 reads CASSPTHPGTAYEQYF. In DNA, the CDR3 is TGTGCCAGCAGCCCGACACACCCGGGGACAGCTTACGAGCAGTACTTC.

A few counts support this clone. The chain carries TRBV15 and TRBJ1-2; D gene unclear. Germline values: CDR1 LNHNV, CDR2 YYDKDF (reference sequence). This CDR3 spans 14 amino acids. V was trimmed by 5 bases and J by 4 bases, leaving 14 bases between them. The CDR3 DNA reads TGTGCCACCAGCCCAACTGACCCGGGCTATGGCTACACCTTC. Translation gives CATSPTDPGYGYTF.

This sequence joins TRBV7-6 and TRBJ2-3; the D is unclear. This CDR3 region has 15 residues. V lost 3 bases and J 0 bases, leaving 10 bases between the germline ends. Germline V CDR1 and CDR2: SGHVS, FNYEAQ. The CDR3 DNA is TGTGCCAGCAGCTTCGGAGCGAGTAGCACAGATACGCAGTATTTT. It specifies CASSFGASSTDTQYF.

The genes are TRBV7-9 and TRBJ2-1; the match to TRBD2 covers 11 bases. The CDR3 is 18 residues long. The V gene's germline CDR1 is SEHNR and CDR2 FQNEAQ (reference sequence). The V gene end was trimmed by 0 bases and the J gene end by 6 bases; junction bases not matched to a gene: 10. CDR3 in amino acids: CASSLATLAGGFGNEQFF. In DNA, the CDR3 is TGTGCCAGCAGCTTAGCTACCTTAGCGGGGGGGTTTGGCAATGAGCAGTTCTTC.

Only a few counts were recorded for this clone. The chain joins TRBV3-1 (or the pseudogene TRBV3-2) to TRBJ1-1; D is unresolved. V lost 4 bases, J lost 1 base, and 7 bases lay in between. CDR3 length equals 13 residues. From germline, CDR1 is LGHDT and CDR2 YNNKEL (reference sequence). CDR3 residues: CASSPITNTEAFF. As DNA, the CDR3 is TGTGCCAGCAGCCCTATAACGAACACTGAAGCTTTCTTT.

This sequence joins TRBV5-1 and TRBJ2-5; 12 nucleotides match TRBD2. The CDR3 consists of 18 residues. The germline CDR1 and CDR2 sequences are SGHRS and YFSETQ. Trimming at V came to 0 bases and at J to 0 bases, leaving 6 bases not matched to a gene. The CDR3 region is CASSLAPRTSGNQETQYF. The CDR3 bases are TGCGCCAGCAGCTTGGCCCCTCGGACTAGCGGGAACCAAGAGACCCAGTACTTC.

This clone showed up just once. The rearrangement uses TRBV2 and TRBJ1-6; no definite D call. There are 13 residues in the CDR3. CDR1 SNHLY and CDR2 FYNNEI come from the germline V gene. Between the trimmed V and J ends, which lost 8 bases and 9 bases, there was a span of 14 bases. The CDR3 reads CASGFEGGSPLHF. In nucleotides, the CDR3 is TGTGCCAGCGGATTCGAGGGAGGTTCACCCCTCCACTTT.